The 23 T cell receptor beta chains below were found in one sample sequenced in a study of blood T cell repertoires in COVID-19. Some clones are missing from TCRdb's copy, which holds only in-frame ones; the method was immunoSEQ multiplex PCR. This sample yields about 120,000 clones, of which approximately 84% are seen a single time; around 1.9% belongs to the top ten. Sequencing input: peripheral blood. Receptor source: a man in his 70s with acute or convalescent COVID-19.

The chain has TRBV5-1 and TRBJ1-3; D is perhaps TRBD1 (5 bases). Germline-derived CDR1 and CDR2 are SGHRS and YFSETQ. V lost 4 bases and J lost 3, with 17 bases in between. The CDR3 extends over 16 amino acids. CDR3 protein: CASSLAGTINGNTIYF. The DNA for the CDR3 is TGCGCCAGCAGCCTGGCCGGGACTATAAATGGAAACACCATATATTTT. Drawing the rest from reference TRBV5-1 and TRBJ1-3, the complete variable domain is KAGVTQTPRYLIKTRGQQVTLSCSPISGHRSVSWYQQTPGQGLQFLFEYFSETQRNKGNFPGRFSGRQFSNSRSEMNVSTLELGDSALYLCASSLAGTINGNTIYFGEGSWLTVV.

V gene TRBV3-1 (or the pseudogene TRBV3-2) combines with J gene TRBJ2-1; TRBD2 aligns across 7 bases. This CDR3 is 15 amino acids long. Germline CDR1 reads LGHDT; CDR2 reads YNNKEL (reference sequence). V shed 1 base, J shed 6 bases, and the junction held 6 bases outside the gene matches. The CDR3 protein is CASSQAGRLANEQFF. CDR3 nucleotide sequence: TGTGCCAGCAGCCAAGCGGGAAGACTAGCCAATGAGCAGTTCTTC.

The V call is TRBV30, the J call TRBJ1-5; D is perhaps TRBD1 (6 bases). CDR3 length: 13 amino acids. Germline CDR1 GTSNPN, CDR2 SVGIG (reference sequence). Trimming stripped 2 bases from V and 7 bases from J, with 12 bases between. The chain's CDR3 is CAWSSGGAQPQHF. CDR3 in DNA: TGTGCCTGGAGTTCCGGGGGGGCCCAGCCCCAGCATTTT. Together with reference TRBV30 and TRBJ1-5, the CDR3 gives the full variable domain: SQTIHQWPATLVQPVGSPLSLECTVEGTSNPNLYWYRQAAGRGLQLLFYSVGIGQISSEVPQNLSASRPQDRQFILSSKKLLLSDSGFYLCAWSSGGAQPQHFGDGTRLSIL.

The CDR3 sequence is CATSPSQGEDQPQHF. Written as DNA, the CDR3 is TGTGCCACCAGTCCATCCCAGGGGGAAGATCAGCCCCAGCATTTT. V gene TRBV24-1 combines with J gene TRBJ1-5; TRBD1 aligns across 7 bases. The germline V gene encodes CDR1 KGHDR and CDR2 SFDVKD. With V trimmed by 6 bases and J by 5 bases, 9 bases remained unmatched. The CDR3 runs to 15 residues.

The chain employs TRBV4-1 and TRBJ2-3, with 10 positions matching TRBD2. The germline gives CDR1 MGHRA, CDR2 YSYEKL. With 1 base clipped from V and 8 bases from J, the junction kept 9 bases outside the gene matches. This CDR3 comprises 16 residues. The CDR3 region has the DNA TGCGCCAGCAGCCAAGTTGAAAGCGGGGGGGCCGTTACGCAGTATTTT. Encoded protein: CASSQVESGGAVTQYF.

CDR3: CAISESGASQYF. For the CDR3, the DNA is TGTGCCATCAGTGAGTCGGGGGCAAGTCAGTACTTC. The V gene is TRBV10-3, the J gene TRBJ2-4; D is possibly TRBD1 (6 bases). The CDR3 contains 12 residues. The germline gives CDR1 ENHRY, CDR2 SYGVKD. Trimming cost V 0 bases and J 12 bases, with 9 bases left between them.

The V and J genes are TRBV28 and TRBJ2-7; 12 positions agree with TRBD2. The V segment lost 0 bases and the J segment 7 bases; nucleotides outside the gene matches: 13. The length of the CDR3 is 18 residues. In germline, CDR1 is MDHEN, CDR2 SYDVKM. CDR3 sequence reads: CASSLWPWASGGAKEQYF. CDR3 bases: TGTGCCAGCAGTTTATGGCCATGGGCTAGCGGGGGGGCTAAGGAGCAGTACTTC. The complete variable domain, with remaining parts taken from reference TRBV28 and TRBJ2-7, reads DVKVTQSSRYLVKRTGEKVFLECVQDMDHENMFWYRQDPGLGLRLIYFSYDVKMKEKGDIPEGYSVSREKKERFSLILESASTNQTSMYLCASSLWPWASGGAKEQYFGPGTRLTVT.

The count of this clone is one. The chain employs TRBV4-1 and TRBJ2-3; 8 bases agree with TRBD1. CDR1 MGHRA and CDR2 YSYEKL come from the germline V gene. V trimming: 4 bases; J trimming: 3 bases; junction bases outside the gene matches: 9. CDR3 length: 16 amino acids. The DNA for the CDR3 is TGCGCCAGCAGCCCCTGGGCAGGGGGCGCGACAGATACGCAGTATTTT. The encoded protein is CASSPWAGGATDTQYF.

The sample holds a few counts of this clone. This sequence joins TRBV19 and TRBJ1-3; no reliable D call. V was pared by 6 bases and J by 0 bases, with 15 bases between. The CDR3 runs 16 residues. CDR1 LNHDA and CDR2 SQIVND come from the germline V gene (reference sequence). CDR3 protein: CASSPDGEVSGNTIYF. The CDR3 region has the DNA TGTGCCAGTAGCCCGGACGGGGAAGTCTCTGGAAACACCATATATTTT.

This chain's CDR3 is CASRGGLLTGELFF. The CDR3 nucleotides are TGTGCCAGCAGGGGGGGACTCCTCACCGGGGAGCTGTTTTTT. The chain is built from TRBV6-6 and TRBJ2-2; a possible D gene is TRBD2 (6 bases). Trimming left V 6 bases short and J 4 bases short, with 12 bases between. Germline CDR1 reads MNHNY; CDR2 reads SVGAGI (reference sequence). The CDR3 is made up of 14 amino acids.

V gene TRBV5-4 combines with J gene TRBJ2-5; D is unclear. CDR3 size: 13 residues. Germline lookup yields CDR1 SGHNT and CDR2 YYREEE (reference sequence). V was trimmed by 4 bases and J by 2 bases, leaving 9 bases between them. The CDR3 loop is CASSTDWQETQYF. DNA of the CDR3: TGTGCCAGCAGCACCGACTGGCAAGAGACCCAGTACTTC.

The V call is TRBV7-2, the J call TRBJ1-5, with 8 bases matching TRBD1. This CDR3 is built from 18 residues. CDR1 and CDR2 (germline): SGHTA, FQGNSA. The V and J ends lost 4 bases and 1 base, in that order; junction bases with no gene match: 12. As DNA, the CDR3 is TGTGCCAGCAGCTGGCGGCCGCAGGGGGCTGGGAGCAATCAGCCCCAGCATTTT. Its protein is CASSWRPQGAGSNQPQHF.

This rearrangement joins TRBV5-1 to TRBJ2-5; 10 positions agree with TRBD1. Germline CDR1 SGHRS, CDR2 YFSETQ. V shed 6 bases and J 5 bases; nucleotides not matched to a gene: 10. The CDR3 runs to 15 residues. The CDR3, as DNA: TGCGCCAGCACACCAATGACAGGGGGCATGGAGACCCAGTACTTC. Its protein product is CASTPMTGGMETQYF. Variable domain in full (rest from reference TRBV5-1 and TRBJ2-5): KAGVTQTPRYLIKTRGQQVTLSCSPISGHRSVSWYQQTPGQGLQFLFEYFSETQRNKGNFPGRFSGRQFSNSRSEMNVSTLELGDSALYLCASTPMTGGMETQYFGPGTRLLVL.

The CDR3 loop reads CASSPLQNTEAFF. CDR3 coding DNA: TGTGCCAGCTCTCCTTTACAGAACACTGAAGCTTTCTTT. This rearrangement joins TRBV18 to TRBJ1-1; D unclear. The germline gives CDR1 KGHSH, CDR2 LQKENI. Trimming shortened V by 6 bases and J by 1 base, and 9 bases separated the two germline ends. The CDR3 spans 13 residues.

The V and J genes are TRBV7-9 and TRBJ1-6; 8 bases match TRBD1. Germline V gene data show CDR1 as SEHNR and CDR2 as FQNEAQ (reference sequence). This CDR3 spans 16 amino acids. V was pared by 4 bases and J by 9 bases, with 11 bases of the junction left unmatched. This chain's CDR3 is CASSSDLGTGISPLHF. In nucleotides, the CDR3 is TGTGCCAGCAGCTCAGATCTTGGGACAGGCATTTCACCCCTCCACTTT.

This clone was observed once. The rearrangement uses TRBV6-5 and TRBJ2-7; TRBD1 matches 10 bases. The CDR3 loop spans 14 amino acids. V gave up 5 bases and J gave up 3 bases; unmatched junction bases: 4. Germline V lookup: CDR1 MNHEY, CDR2 SVGAGI. CDR3 amino acids: CASSIRDRGYEQYF. The CDR3 coding sequence is TGTGCCAGCAGTATCCGGGACAGGGGCTACGAGCAGTACTTC.

The chain is built from TRBV2 and TRBJ2-2, with a tentative D call TRBD1 (5 bases). V was cut by 4 bases and J by 4 bases, with 13 bases left in between. This CDR3 is built from 15 residues. Germline-derived CDR1 and CDR2 are SNHLY and FYNNEI. CDR3 sequence reads: CASSGTIRSTGELFF. CDR3 DNA sequence: TGTGCCAGCAGTGGGACAATAAGGAGCACCGGGGAGCTGTTTTTT.

This rearrangement joins TRBV19 to TRBJ1-1; possible D gene TRBD1, 5 bases. The CDR3 totals 14 residues. The germline CDR1 and CDR2 sequences are LNHDA and SQIVND (reference sequence). Between the trimmed V and J ends, which lost 4 bases and 2 bases, there was a span of 11 bases. CDR3 bases: TGTGCCAGTAGTACGGGACTGCATAACACTGAAGCTTTCTTT. Encoded protein: CASSTGLHNTEAFF.

The rearrangement joins TRBV4-1 to TRBJ1-6, with unresolved D. The V end lost 3 bases, the J end lost 10 bases, and 10 bases lay between the germline ends. The CDR3 is 13 residues long. Per the germline V gene, CDR1 is MGHRA and CDR2 is YSYEKL. This CDR3 reads CASSQVEVSPLHF. DNA of the CDR3: TGCGCCAGCAGCCAGGTTGAGGTGTCACCCCTCCACTTT.

V and J are TRBV5-1 and TRBJ2-3; D unresolved. Trimming left V 1 base short and J 0 bases short, with 6 bases between. The CDR3 has 14 residues. CDR1 and CDR2 from the germline V gene are SGHRS and YFSETQ. The CDR3 is CASSLWQSTDTQYF. As DNA, the CDR3 is TGCGCCAGCAGCTTGTGGCAGAGCACAGATACGCAGTATTTT. Using reference TRBV5-1 and TRBJ2-3 for the parts outside the CDR3, the full variable domain is KAGVTQTPRYLIKTRGQQVTLSCSPISGHRSVSWYQQTPGQGLQFLFEYFSETQRNKGNFPGRFSGRQFSNSRSEMNVSTLELGDSALYLCASSLWQSTDTQYFGPGTRLTVL.

The chain uses TRBV5-6 and TRBJ1-4, with D perhaps TRBD1 (5 bases). From germline, CDR1 is SGHDT and CDR2 YYEEEE. The CDR3 is 14 amino acids. The V end lost 2 bases, the J end lost 7 bases, and 12 bases lay between the germline ends. The CDR3 bases are TGTGCCAGCAGCTTCCAGGGAGGGAGTGAAAAACTGTTTTTT. Translated, it gives CASSFQGGSEKLFF.

This chain links TRBV28 with TRBJ1-2; D ambiguous. The CDR3 runs to 13 residues. The V and J ends lost 4 bases and 8 bases respectively, with 14 bases between them. Germline V gene sequence: CDR1 MDHEN, CDR2 SYDVKM. The chain's CDR3 is CASSSGPGEGYTF. The CDR3 DNA sequence: TGTGCCAGCAGTTCTGGGCCCGGCGAAGGCTACACCTTC.

The chain uses TRBV6-1 and TRBJ1-5; TRBD1 matches 7 bases. The CDR3 extends over 13 amino acids. Germline-derived CDR1 and CDR2 are MNHNS and SASEGT. V dropped 11 bases and J dropped 4; count of bases not matched to a gene: 8. CDR3 bases: TGTGCCGGCGGACAGGAGTTTAATCAGCCCCAGCATTTT. Amino acid sequence: CAGGQEFNQPQHF.